This TCR beta chain was sequenced for a study of blood T cell repertoires in COVID-19. As for the study in general: Specimens from acute and convalescent COVID-19 originated in the United States, Italy and Spain. T cells, B-cell-depleted T cells, or PBMCs supplied cDNA or gDNA.

In the original processing: Estimation of nucleated cell counts was performed using reference gene primer amplification. Libraries were prepared by immunoSEQ multiplex PCR; TCRdb keeps only in-frame clonotypes and omits some of them. That table gives V, J and clone size, and the DNA gave D and trimming. The data contain some 200,000 clones, around 81% of them singletons. The CDR3 sequence is 15 residues long. The V end lost 2 bases, the J end lost 1 base, and 10 bases lay between the germline ends. Per germline, CDR1 KGHSH and CDR2 LQKENI. The V gene is TRBV18, the J gene TRBJ2-3, with D maybe TRBD2 (6 bases). This TCR derives from an older woman with acute or convalescent COVID-19. The sample comprised peripheral blood. The CDR3 nucleotides are TGTGCCAGCTCACCAGGGTGGGGGGGCACAGATACGCAGTATTTT. Its protein is CASSPGWGGTDTQYF.